This passage covers 18 T cell receptor beta chains from one sample sequenced in a study of blood T cell repertoires in COVID-19. Assay used: immunoSEQ multiplex PCR; TCRdb lists only in-frame clones, some missing. The sample holds approximately 97,000 clones, about 85% seen once. The sequencing sample was made of peripheral blood. These TCRs come from a human donor in a cohort sampled during active COVID-19.

The V call is TRBV24-1, the J call TRBJ1-2; 7 bases are shared with TRBD1. V was clipped by 2 bases and J by 5 bases; unmatched bases: 7. The CDR3 runs to 15 residues. In germline, CDR1 is KGHDR, CDR2 SFDVKD. CDR3 residues: CATSDSTKGQYGYTF. CDR3 bases: TGTGCCACCAGTGATTCCACAAAGGGACAGTATGGCTACACCTTC.

The rearrangement links TRBV21-1 to TRBJ2-2; TRBD2 is the table's D call, not checked against the DNA. TRBV21-1 is termed a pseudogene. The CDR3 spans 18 residues. CDR3 sequence (DNA): TGTGCCAGCAGCAAAGGGGCTAGCGGGAGAGGGAACACCGGGGAGCTGTTTTTT. It translates to CASSKGASGRGNTGELFF.

V gene TRBV30 combines with J gene TRBJ1-2, with a possible D match to TRBD1 (6 bases). The CDR3 extends over 12 amino acids. The germline CDR1 and CDR2 sequences are GTSNPN and SVGIG (reference sequence). Trimming cost V 5 bases and J 6 bases, with 13 bases left between them. The CDR3 DNA reads TGTGCCTGGGATGGAAGGGGGAATGGCTACACCTTC. It is translated as CAWDGRGNGYTF.

The V gene is TRBV28, the J gene TRBJ2-7; 7 bases line up with TRBD1. J was trimmed by 3 bases and V by 5 bases; bases with no gene match: 16. Germline V gene lookup returns CDR1 MDHEN and CDR2 SYDVKM. The CDR3 has 17 residues. The CDR3 DNA sequence: TGTGCCAGCAGTCGGTCCCGGGACAGCCGAGTGAACTACGAGCAGTACTTC. Translation gives CASSRSRDSRVNYEQYF.

The chain links TRBV7-2 to TRBJ1-5; the D is unclear. Trimming cost V 3 bases and J 3 bases, with 12 bases left between them. The germline V gene has CDR1 SGHTA and CDR2 FQGNSA. CDR3 length: 15 residues. CDR3 in amino acids: CASSLVGQPNQPQHF. The CDR3 DNA sequence: TGTGCCAGCAGCTTGGTTGGGCAGCCCAATCAGCCCCAGCATTTT.

The chain is built from TRBV6-5 and TRBJ1-5, with D tentatively TRBD1 (5 bases). The CDR3 sequence is 15 residues long. Trimming removed 5 bases from V and 0 bases from J, with 11 bases in between. Germline lookup yields CDR1 MNHEY and CDR2 SVGAGI. CDR3 coding DNA: TGTGCCAGCAGTCCGACAGTTGGTAGCAATCAGCCCCAGCATTTT. Its protein is CASSPTVGSNQPQHF.

The chain couples TRBV10-3 to TRBJ1-2, with D possibly matching TRBD1 (5 bases). Per germline, CDR1 ENHRY and CDR2 SYGVKD. V shed 2 bases and J shed 10 bases, with 23 bases lying between them. The CDR3 sequence is 16 residues long. The CDR3 sequence: CAISERADSVGGDYTF. CDR3 nucleotide sequence: TGTGCCATCAGTGAGCGGGCTGACAGTGTCGGTGGAGACTACACCTTC.

This clone occurred once. The chain is built from TRBV28 and TRBJ1-4; 7 nucleotides match TRBD1. Germline V lookup: CDR1 MDHEN, CDR2 SYDVKM. The CDR3 has 14 residues. With 6 bases clipped from V and 8 bases from J, the junction kept 9 bases outside the gene matches. The CDR3 spells CASSPGTVREKLFF. For the CDR3, the DNA is TGTGCCAGCAGCCCCGGGACAGTAAGAGAAAAACTGTTTTTT.

Points on this clone: This likely traces to a read error, being one base from a far larger clone. Other DNA sequences within the sample encode an identical CDR3. V and J are TRBV5-6 and TRBJ1-1; D ambiguous. CDR3 length: 13 amino acids. Germline V gene lookup returns CDR1 SGHDT and CDR2 YYEEEE. V lost 2 bases and J 1 base, leaving 6 bases between the germline ends. The CDR3 nucleotides read TGTGCCAGCAGCTTAGGGAGGAACACTGAAGCTTTCTTT. This codes for CASSLGRNTEAFF.

The chain joins TRBV2 to TRBJ1-1; 9 bases line up with TRBD1. CDR3 length equals 13 residues. Germline values: CDR1 SNHLY, CDR2 FYNNEI. V gave up 5 bases and J gave up 6 bases; unmatched junction bases: 4. The DNA for the CDR3 is TGTGCCAGCAGTTGGGACAGGGATGCTGAAGCTTTCTTT. Translated: CASSWDRDAEAFF.

The CDR3 coding sequence is TGTGCCAGCAGCCAGACAGGGGTTGAAGTTCAGCCCCAGCATTTT. It yields the protein CASSQTGVEVQPQHF. The chain links TRBV6-2 or TRBV6-3 to TRBJ1-5; TRBD1 aligns across 8 bases. The CDR3 contains 15 residues. Germline CDR1 and CDR2: MNHEY and SVGEGT. After removal of 6 bases from V and 6 bases from J, the junction contained 10 bases not matched to a gene.

J is TRBJ2-3 and V is TRBV3-1 (or the pseudogene TRBV3-2), with 16 nucleotides matching TRBD2. The V segment lost 2 bases and the J segment 5 bases; nucleotides outside the gene matches: 22. Germline CDR1 and CDR2: LGHDT and YNNKEL (reference sequence). The length of the CDR3 is 23 residues. In nucleotides, the CDR3 is TGTGCCAGCAGCCAAAAATTACACCCCGGGACTAGCGGGAGGGCCGGTCGTCGAGATACGCAGTATTTT. This sequence encodes CASSQKLHPGTSGRAGRRDTQYF.

V gene TRBV18 combines with J gene TRBJ2-5; 10 positions match TRBD2. This CDR3 contains 15 residues. CDR1 and CDR2 from the germline V gene are KGHSH and LQKENI. Trimming cost V 3 bases and J 2 bases; bases outside gene matches: 3. CDR3 sequence (DNA): TGTGCCAGCTCACCTAGGACTAGCGGACAAGAGACCCAGTACTTC. Its protein product is CASSPRTSGQETQYF.

This chain uses TRBV4-1 with TRBJ2-1; D unresolved. Germline V lookup: CDR1 MGHRA, CDR2 YSYEKL. This CDR3 region has 16 residues. The V end was cut by 0 bases, the J end by 9 bases, with 18 bases between. The CDR3 region has the DNA TGCGCCAGCAGCCAAGATAGTTCACTGCTCCTTGGTGAGCAGTTCTTC. It specifies CASSQDSSLLLGEQFF.

The chain has TRBV30 and TRBJ2-6; no clear D. The CDR3 is 15 amino acids. Germline V lookup: CDR1 GTSNPN, CDR2 SVGIG (reference sequence). Trimming shortened V by 4 bases and J by 0 bases, and 10 bases separated the two germline ends. CDR3 protein: CAWKRSFSGANVLTF. Here the CDR3 DNA reads TGTGCCTGGAAACGGAGTTTCTCTGGGGCCAACGTCCTGACTTTC.

The rearrangement joins TRBV6-2 or TRBV6-3 to TRBJ2-7, with D tentatively TRBD2 (6 bases). This CDR3 comprises 15 residues. CDR1 and CDR2 (germline): MNHEY, SVGEGT. Trimming left V 5 bases short and J 1 base short, with 15 bases between. CDR3 sequence (DNA): TGTGCCAGCAGTCTACTCGCAGGAGGGTCCTACGAGCAGTACTTC. Translated, it gives CASSLLAGGSYEQYF.

V and J are TRBV2 and TRBJ2-1, with D maybe TRBD1 (6 bases). Looked up from germline, CDR1 is SNHLY and CDR2 is FYNNEI. The CDR3 has 15 amino acids. Trimming took 7 bases from V and 0 from J, leaving 13 bases between them. CDR3 loop: CASILSGVSYNEQFF. In DNA, the CDR3 is TGTGCCAGCATATTGTCAGGGGTCTCCTACAATGAGCAGTTCTTC.

This chain joins TRBV9 and TRBJ1-1, with D possibly TRBD1 on 6 matching bases. The CDR3 covers 15 residues. V dropped 0 bases and J dropped 4 bases, with 13 bases sitting between them. The germline V gene encodes CDR1 SGDLS and CDR2 YYNGEE. CDR3 DNA sequence: TGTGCCAGCAGCGTAGGGGGGGGCAGGGCCACTGAAGCTTTCTTT. Its translation is CASSVGGGRATEAFF.